The rows below give T cell receptor beta chains drawn from one sample of a study of shared clonotypes between healthy human individuals. The assay was immunoSEQ multiplex PCR, and TCRdb's table has in-frame clones only and misses some. The profile shows 2 million to 2.5 million clones, 95% of them singletons. Sequencing input: naive CD4+ T cells sorted from blood. Every receptor here comes from a man aged 18 to 30 in good health. Each CDR3 is given with its conserved first and last residue. D genes are given only for firm matches. The size entry is marked missing in some rows and otherwise reads once, few, many or a size class.

d_call: .
clone_size: .
v_call: TRBV2
j_call: TRBJ1-2
cdr3_aa: CASSPLPVTRGFNYGYTF
cdr3_nt: TGTGCCAGCAGTCCCCTACCGGTTACTAGAGGATTTAACTATGGCTACACCTTC

d_call: .
clone_size: .
v_call: TRBV11-2
j_call: TRBJ1-5
cdr3_aa: CASSLVGSPQPQHF
cdr3_nt: TGTGCCAGCAGCTTAGTAGGGTCCCCTCAGCCCCAGCATTTT

d_call: .
clone_size: .
v_call: TRBV11-2
j_call: TRBJ2-3
cdr3_aa: CASSPQGNTQYF
cdr3_nt: TGTGCCAGCAGCCCACAGGGCAATACGCAGTATTTT

d_call: .
clone_size: .
v_call: TRBV7-3
j_call: TRBJ1-6
cdr3_aa: CASSLGSSYNSPLHF
cdr3_nt: TGTGCCAGCAGCTTAGGCAGCTCCTATAATTCACCCCTCCACTTT

d_call: .
clone_size: once
v_call: TRBV7-9
j_call: TRBJ1-5
cdr3_aa: CASSVGVDSNQPQHF
cdr3_nt: TGTGCCAGCAGCGTCGGGGTGGATAGCAATCAGCCCCAGCATTTT

d_call: TRBD1
clone_size: .
v_call: TRBV7-9
j_call: TRBJ1-4
cdr3_aa: CASSHADRVTNEKLFF
cdr3_nt: TGTGCCAGCAGCCATGCCGACAGGGTAACTAATGAAAAACTGTTTTTT

d_call: TRBD1
clone_size: .
v_call: TRBV29-1
j_call: TRBJ1-2
cdr3_aa: CSARDRDYTF
cdr3_nt: TGCAGCGCCAGAGACAGGGACTACACCTTC

d_call: .
clone_size: .
v_call: TRBV28
j_call: TRBJ1-2
cdr3_aa: CASEGQGTNYGYTF
cdr3_nt: TGTGCCAGCGAGGGGCAGGGTACTAACTATGGCTACACCTTC

d_call: .
clone_size: .
v_call: TRBV10-3
j_call: TRBJ2-7
cdr3_aa: CAISNSDRSSYEQYF
cdr3_nt: TGTGCCATCAGCAACTCCGACAGGAGCTCCTACGAGCAGTACTTC

d_call: TRBD1
clone_size: .
v_call: TRBV6-1
j_call: TRBJ2-4
cdr3_aa: CASRGTVLAKNIQYF
cdr3_nt: TGTGCCAGCAGGGGGACAGTCCTAGCCAAAAACATTCAGTACTTC

d_call: TRBD1
clone_size: .
v_call: TRBV30
j_call: TRBJ1-4
cdr3_aa: CAWTGGLSNEKLFF
cdr3_nt: TGTGCCTGGACAGGGGGCCTGTCTAATGAAAAACTGTTTTTT

d_call: TRBD1
clone_size: .
v_call: TRBV10-1
j_call: TRBJ2-7
cdr3_aa: CASSPGTGAREQYF
cdr3_nt: TGCGCCAGCAGTCCCGGGACAGGGGCGCGGGAGCAGTACTTC

d_call: .
clone_size: .
v_call: TRBV19
j_call: TRBJ1-3
cdr3_aa: CASSAGMGLSGNTIYF
cdr3_nt: TGTGCCAGTAGTGCAGGAATGGGGCTCTCTGGAAACACCATATATTTT

d_call: .
clone_size: .
v_call: TRBV7-9
j_call: TRBJ1-3
cdr3_aa: CASRRGLGNTIYF
cdr3_nt: TGTGCTTCCCGGCGGGGACTCGGAAACACCATATATTTT

d_call: .
clone_size: .
v_call: TRBV11-2
j_call: TRBJ2-3
cdr3_aa: CASSWTLTTDTQYF
cdr3_nt: TGTGCCAGCAGCTGGACACTCACCACAGATACGCAGTATTTT

d_call: .
clone_size: .
v_call: TRBV21-1
j_call: TRBJ1-1
cdr3_aa: CASTRLGGKVVNTEAFF
cdr3_nt: TGTGCCAGCACCAGGCTTGGGGGTAAAGTGGTGAACACTGAAGCTTTCTTT

d_call: TRBD1
clone_size: .
v_call: TRBV6-6
j_call: TRBJ1-3
cdr3_aa: CASNTGAGNTIYF
cdr3_nt: TGTGCCAGCAATACAGGGGCGGGAAACACCATATATTTT

d_call: .
clone_size: .
v_call: TRBV10-3
j_call: TRBJ2-1
cdr3_aa: CAIGQGGGEQFF
cdr3_nt: TGTGCCATCGGGCAGGGAGGGGGTGAGCAGTTCTTC

d_call: TRBD1
clone_size: .
v_call: TRBV28
j_call: TRBJ1-2
cdr3_aa: CASAGRGRDYGYTF
cdr3_nt: TGTGCCAGCGCGGGGAGGGGGCGCGACTATGGCTACACCTTC

d_call: .
clone_size: .
v_call: TRBV9
j_call: TRBJ2-3
cdr3_aa: CASSVGGLKGDTQYF
cdr3_nt: TGTGCCAGCAGCGTTGGGGGTCTGAAGGGAGATACGCAGTATTTT

d_call: TRBD2
clone_size: .
v_call: TRBV11-2
j_call: TRBJ2-5
cdr3_aa: CASSPGLAGAETQYF
cdr3_nt: TGTGCCAGCAGCCCCGGACTAGCGGGAGCGGAGACCCAGTACTTC

d_call: TRBD1
clone_size: .
v_call: TRBV5-1
j_call: TRBJ1-5
cdr3_aa: CASSLVGQPNQPQHF
cdr3_nt: TGCGCCAGCAGCTTGGTGGGACAGCCCAATCAGCCCCAGCATTTT

d_call: .
clone_size: .
v_call: TRBV7-8
j_call: TRBJ2-2
cdr3_aa: CASSPAGDRELFF
cdr3_nt: TGTGCCAGCAGCCCAGCAGGGGACAGGGAGCTGTTTTTT

d_call: TRBD1
clone_size: once
v_call: TRBV10-1
j_call: TRBJ2-5
cdr3_aa: CASSEWRDRGPETQYF
cdr3_nt: TGCGCCAGCAGTGAGTGGAGGGACAGGGGGCCAGAGACCCAGTACTTC

d_call: TRBD1
clone_size: once
v_call: TRBV4-3
j_call: TRBJ2-2
cdr3_aa: CASSQAQGGHGELFF
cdr3_nt: TGCGCCAGCAGCCAAGCACAGGGGGGACACGGGGAGCTGTTTTTT

d_call: .
clone_size: .
v_call: TRBV10-3
j_call: TRBJ2-1
cdr3_aa: CAISVRQGSYNEQFF
cdr3_nt: TGTGCCATCAGTGTGCGGCAGGGGTCCTACAATGAGCAGTTCTTC

d_call: TRBD2
clone_size: .
v_call: TRBV7-9
j_call: TRBJ2-1
cdr3_aa: CASSLGLALREQFF
cdr3_nt: TGTGCCAGCAGCTTGGGACTAGCCCTCCGTGAGCAGTTCTTC

d_call: TRBD1
clone_size: .
v_call: TRBV19
j_call: TRBJ1-6
cdr3_aa: CASIANRGNSPLHF
cdr3_nt: TGTGCCAGTATCGCAAACAGGGGTAATTCACCCCTCCACTTT

d_call: TRBD1
clone_size: .
v_call: TRBV5-1
j_call: TRBJ2-7
cdr3_aa: CASSLEGTGTYEQYF
cdr3_nt: TGCGCCAGCAGCTTGGAAGGGACAGGGACCTACGAGCAGTACTTC

d_call: .
clone_size: .
v_call: TRBV18
j_call: TRBJ2-3
cdr3_aa: CASSPPTAEPQYF
cdr3_nt: TGTGCCAGCTCACCGCCTACAGCGGAGCCGCAGTATTTT

d_call: .
clone_size: .
v_call: TRBV7-6
j_call: TRBJ2-6
cdr3_aa: CASSLTTSGANVLTF
cdr3_nt: TGTGCCAGCAGCTTAACCACCTCTGGGGCCAACGTCCTGACTTTC

d_call: .
clone_size: .
v_call: TRBV5-1
j_call: TRBJ2-3
cdr3_aa: CASSPFGTDTQYF
cdr3_nt: TGCGCCAGCAGTCCCTTCGGAACAGATACGCAGTATTTT

d_call: .
clone_size: .
v_call: TRBV4-1
j_call: TRBJ1-4
cdr3_aa: CASSQEGGGDEKLFF
cdr3_nt: TGCGCCAGCAGCCAAGAAGGAGGGGGGGATGAAAAACTGTTTTTT

d_call: .
clone_size: .
v_call: TRBV30
j_call: TRBJ1-1
cdr3_aa: CAWSREQVLTNTEAFF
cdr3_nt: TGTGCCTGGAGTAGGGAACAGGTGCTCACGAACACTGAAGCTTTCTTT

d_call: TRBD2
clone_size: .
v_call: TRBV29-1
j_call: TRBJ2-5
cdr3_aa: CSVEPGGRETQYF
cdr3_nt: TGCAGCGTTGAACCGGGGGGGCGAGAGACCCAGTACTTC

d_call: TRBD2
clone_size: .
v_call: TRBV7-2
j_call: TRBJ2-3
cdr3_aa: CASSRRLAGGPDTQYF
cdr3_nt: TGTGCCAGCAGCCGGAGACTAGCGGGAGGGCCAGATACGCAGTATTTT

d_call: TRBD1
clone_size: .
v_call: TRBV29-1
j_call: TRBJ2-7
cdr3_aa: CSVEGQGYEQYF
cdr3_nt: TGCAGCGTTGAGGGACAGGGCTACGAGCAGTACTTC

d_call: .
clone_size: few
v_call: TRBV2
j_call: TRBJ2-5
cdr3_aa: CASILWDGYQETQYF
cdr3_nt: TGTGCCAGCATACTTTGGGACGGGTACCAAGAGACCCAGTACTTC

d_call: TRBD2
clone_size: .
v_call: TRBV11-3
j_call: TRBJ2-3
cdr3_aa: CASSLLAGGPRTDTQYF
cdr3_nt: TGTGCCAGCAGCTTGCTAGCGGGGGGGCCGCGCACAGATACGCAGTATTTT

d_call: TRBD1
clone_size: .
v_call: TRBV7-2
j_call: TRBJ2-7
cdr3_aa: CASSLGQGAYEQYF
cdr3_nt: TGTGCCAGCAGCCTGGGACAGGGCGCATACGAGCAGTACTTC

d_call: TRBD1
clone_size: .
v_call: TRBV19
j_call: TRBJ1-2
cdr3_aa: CASTRTGSNYGYTF
cdr3_nt: TGTGCCAGTACTAGGACAGGGAGTAACTATGGCTACACCTTC

d_call: TRBD2
clone_size: .
v_call: TRBV6-1
j_call: TRBJ2-7
cdr3_aa: CASSEVAGDQQYF
cdr3_nt: TGTGCCAGCAGTGAAGTAGCGGGGGACCAGCAGTACTTC

d_call: .
clone_size: .
v_call: TRBV2
j_call: TRBJ1-2
cdr3_aa: CASSEYGSYGYTF
cdr3_nt: TGTGCCAGCAGTGAATATGGCTCCTATGGCTACACCTTC

d_call: .
clone_size: few
v_call: TRBV7-9
j_call: TRBJ1-5
cdr3_aa: CASSLMANQPQHF
cdr3_nt: TGTGCCAGCAGCTTAATGGCCAATCAGCCCCAGCATTTT

d_call: TRBD1
clone_size: .
v_call: TRBV14
j_call: TRBJ2-7
cdr3_aa: CASSQVTLGQRLEQYF
cdr3_nt: TGTGCCAGCAGCCAAGTTACTTTGGGACAGAGGCTCGAGCAGTACTTC

d_call: TRBD2
clone_size: once
v_call: TRBV5-4
j_call: TRBJ2-1
cdr3_aa: CASSGASGSYNEQFF
cdr3_nt: TGTGCCAGCAGCGGCGCTAGCGGGAGTTACAATGAGCAGTTCTTC

d_call: .
clone_size: .
v_call: TRBV6-1
j_call: TRBJ2-3
cdr3_aa: CASSEGLIGDTQYF
cdr3_nt: TGTGCCAGCAGTGAAGGACTAATCGGTGATACGCAGTATTTT

d_call: TRBD1
clone_size: .
v_call: TRBV5-1
j_call: TRBJ2-5
cdr3_aa: CASSPTGEKQETQYF
cdr3_nt: TGCGCCAGCAGCCCCACAGGGGAAAAGCAAGAGACCCAGTACTTC

d_call: .
clone_size: .
v_call: TRBV21-1
j_call: TRBJ1-2
cdr3_aa: CASSAYRKGDYGYTF
cdr3_nt: TGTGCCAGCAGCGCGTACCGGAAGGGCGACTATGGCTACACCTTC

d_call: .
clone_size: .
v_call: TRBV5-1
j_call: TRBJ1-1
cdr3_aa: CASSTQENTEAFF
cdr3_nt: TGCGCCAGCAGCACACAGGAGAACACTGAAGCTTTCTTT

d_call: TRBD1
clone_size: .
v_call: TRBV10-3
j_call: TRBJ2-7
cdr3_aa: CATFDRGSYEQYF
cdr3_nt: TGTGCCACCTTCGACAGGGGATCCTACGAGCAGTACTTC

d_call: .
clone_size: .
v_call: TRBV5-1
j_call: TRBJ1-3
cdr3_aa: CASSEGSGNTIYF
cdr3_nt: TGCGCCAGCAGTGAGGGGTCTGGAAACACCATATATTTT

d_call: .
clone_size: .
v_call: TRBV2
j_call: TRBJ2-1
cdr3_aa: CASSEYYTMDEQFF
cdr3_nt: TGTGCCAGCAGTGAATACTATACTATGGATGAGCAGTTCTTC

d_call: TRBD1
clone_size: .
v_call: TRBV5-4
j_call: TRBJ1-6
cdr3_aa: CASSFQQGANSPLHF
cdr3_nt: TGTGCCAGCAGCTTCCAACAGGGGGCTAATTCACCCCTCCACTTT

d_call: .
clone_size: .
v_call: TRBV11-2
j_call: TRBJ1-6
cdr3_aa: CASSRDTFGYSPLHF
cdr3_nt: TGTGCCAGCAGCCGGGACACATTTGGCTATTCACCCCTCCACTTT